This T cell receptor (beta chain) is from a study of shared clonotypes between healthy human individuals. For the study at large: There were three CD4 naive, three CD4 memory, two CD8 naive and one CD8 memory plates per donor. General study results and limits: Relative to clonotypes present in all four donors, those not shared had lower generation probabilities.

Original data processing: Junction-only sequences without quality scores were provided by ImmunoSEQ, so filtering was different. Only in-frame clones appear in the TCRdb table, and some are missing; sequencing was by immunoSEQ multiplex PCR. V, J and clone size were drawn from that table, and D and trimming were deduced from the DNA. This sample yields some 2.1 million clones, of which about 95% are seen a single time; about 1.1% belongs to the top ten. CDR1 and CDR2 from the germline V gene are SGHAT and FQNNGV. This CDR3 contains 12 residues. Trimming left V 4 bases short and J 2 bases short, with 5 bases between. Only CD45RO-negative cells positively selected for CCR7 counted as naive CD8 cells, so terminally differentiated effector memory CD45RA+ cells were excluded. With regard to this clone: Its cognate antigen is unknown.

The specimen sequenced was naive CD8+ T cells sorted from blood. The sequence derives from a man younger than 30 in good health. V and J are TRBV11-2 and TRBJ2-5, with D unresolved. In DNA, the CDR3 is TGTGCCAGCAGCTGGCTACAAGAGACCCAGTACTTC. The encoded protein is CASSWLQETQYF.